This is a list of T cell receptor beta chains from one sample in a study of blood T cell repertoires in COVID-19. Data came from immunoSEQ multiplex PCR; TCRdb stores just in-frame clones and leaves some out. This sample has under 60,000 clones, with 87% found just once. Sequencing was performed on peripheral blood. These receptors originate from a human donor with acute or convalescent COVID-19. The donor label of this sample is uncertain. Both conserved end residues are part of each CDR3. A D gene is named only where the DNA matches it firmly. Clone size is not always given. Where it is, it says once, few, many or a class for expanded clones.

size	V	D	J	DNA	CDR3
.	TRBV7-8	TRBD1	TRBJ1-5	TGTGCCAGCAGCTTAATCACAGGGGGTCAGCCCCAGCATTTT	CASSLITGGQPQHF
.	TRBV3-1/TRBV3-2	.	TRBJ2-3	TGTGCCAGCAGCCAAGGTACGGTTAGCCTGGATACGCAGTATTTT	CASSQGTVSLDTQYF
.	TRBV30	.	TRBJ1-5	TGTGCCTGGAGTGTACAACGCAATCAGCCCCAGCATTTT	CAWSVQRNQPQHF
.	TRBV5-1	TRBD2	TRBJ2-2	TGCGCCAGCAGCTTGGGGACCGGGGGGACCGGGGAGCTGTTTTTT	CASSLGTGGTGELFF
few	TRBV27	TRBD1	TRBJ1-3	TGTGCCAGCAGCCTGGACAGGTCCTCTGGAAACACCATATATTTT	CASSLDRSSGNTIYF
.	TRBV5-1	TRBD2	TRBJ2-5	TGCGCCAGCAGCTTTGGACTAGCGGGAGGGCCTGAGACCCAGTACTTC	CASSFGLAGGPETQYF
.	TRBV7-3	.	TRBJ2-3	TGTGCCAGCAGCCGCGGGACCTCAGATACGCAGTATTTT	CASSRGTSDTQYF
.	TRBV5-6	TRBD2	TRBJ2-3	TGTGCCAGCAGCCCTGGGGCGGGAGGGGGCGGTACGCAGTATTTT	CASSPGAGGGGTQYF
.	TRBV19	.	TRBJ1-2	TGTGCCAGTAGTATAGACCAGGGGATAAGTGGCTACACCTTC	CASSIDQGISGYTF
.	TRBV13	.	TRBJ1-2	TGTGCCAGCACCAAGCAGGGGTCTTACTATGGCTACACCTTC	CASTKQGSYYGYTF
once	TRBV2	.	TRBJ1-1	TGTGCCAGCGAGGGTACGGGGAAAACTGAAGCTTTCTTT	CASEGTGKTEAFF
.	TRBV6-2/TRBV6-3	TRBD2	TRBJ2-5	TGTGCCAGCAGCCAATTAGACCTAGCGGGAGTAGAAGAGACCCAGTACTTC	CASSQLDLAGVEETQYF
.	TRBV2	TRBD1	TRBJ1-4	TGTGCCAGCATGATCGGACAGGCAACTAATGAAAAACTGTTTTTT	CASMIGQATNEKLFF
.	TRBV4-2	.	TRBJ2-7	TGTGCCAGCAGCCCTTCCGGGACTTCGAGCTCCTACGAGCAGTACTTC	CASSPSGTSSSYEQYF
.	TRBV5-8	TRBD1	TRBJ1-1	TGTGCCAGCAGGTACCGGGACAGGGCGTCAACTGAAGCTTTCTTT	CASRYRDRASTEAFF
.	TRBV11-2	TRBD2	TRBJ2-5	TGTGCCAGCACACAAAGCGGGGGGGCCGGGGAGACCCAGTACTTC	CASTQSGGAGETQYF
.	TRBV7-9	TRBD1	TRBJ1-1	TGTGCCAGCAGCTCGGGGCGGGGGACAGGGGTTTCTGAAGCTTTCTTT	CASSSGRGTGVSEAFF
.	TRBV28	.	TRBJ1-2	TGTGCATGGGGCAGGGGCTATGGCTACACCTTC	CAWGRGYGYTF
.	TRBV28	.	TRBJ1-4	TGTGCCAGCAGTTCGTATGTGCGGGAACAGGTGTATGAAAAACTGTTTTTT	CASSSYVREQVYEKLFF
.	TRBV10-1	.	TRBJ1-6	TGCGCCACGGCGCGGGGGTTAAATTCACCCCTCCACTTT	CATARGLNSPLHF
.	TRBV9	.	TRBJ2-1	TGTGCCAGCAGCCGTTCAGGTGAGAGCTCCTACAATGAGCAGTTCTTC	CASSRSGESSYNEQFF
.	TRBV5-1	TRBD2	TRBJ2-3	TGCGCCAGCAGCCTAACCGGGACTAGCGGGGCGGGCACAGATACGCAGTATTTT	CASSLTGTSGAGTDTQYF
.	TRBV10-2	.	TRBJ2-5	TGCGCCAGCAGTGAGCAGGAGACCCAGTACTTC	CASSEQETQYF
.	TRBV5-1	TRBD1	TRBJ2-5	TGCGCCAGCAGCTTGGCCTTAGGGACAGGGGGCTTAGAGACCCAGTACTTC	CASSLALGTGGLETQYF
.	TRBV2	.	TRBJ1-1	TGTGCCAGCAGTGAAGCCTCGCGGAAGAACACTGAAGCTTTCTTT	CASSEASRKNTEAFF
.	TRBV28	.	TRBJ2-1	TGTGCCAGCAGGATCTGGCGGGATCCGGGCAATGAGCAGTTCTTC	CASRIWRDPGNEQFF
few	TRBV28	TRBD2	TRBJ2-1	TGTGCCAGCAGCCCTCTTAGAACGGGAGGGGACAATGAGCAGTTCTTC	CASSPLRTGGDNEQFF
.	TRBV5-1	.	TRBJ2-2	TGCGCCAGCAGCTTGTTCAATTTAGCCGGGGAGCTGTTTTTT	CASSLFNLAGELFF